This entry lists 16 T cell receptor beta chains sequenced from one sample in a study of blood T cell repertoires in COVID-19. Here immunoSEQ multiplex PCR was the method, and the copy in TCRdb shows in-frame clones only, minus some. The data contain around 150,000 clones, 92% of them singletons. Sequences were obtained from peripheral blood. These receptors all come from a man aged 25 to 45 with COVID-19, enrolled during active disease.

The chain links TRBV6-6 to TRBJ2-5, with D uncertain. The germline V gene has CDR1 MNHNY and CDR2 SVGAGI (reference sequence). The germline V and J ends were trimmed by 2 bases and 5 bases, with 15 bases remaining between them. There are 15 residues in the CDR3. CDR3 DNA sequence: TGTGCCAGCAGTTACCGGCCAGGCCTTTTCGAGACCCAGTACTTC. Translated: CASSYRPGLFETQYF.

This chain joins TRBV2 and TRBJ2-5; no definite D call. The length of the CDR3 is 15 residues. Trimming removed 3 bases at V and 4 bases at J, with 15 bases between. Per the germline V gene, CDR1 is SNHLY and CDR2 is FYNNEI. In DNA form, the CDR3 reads TGTGCCAGCAGTGACATCGGTGAGGTAGCAGAGACCCAGTACTTC. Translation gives CASSDIGEVAETQYF.

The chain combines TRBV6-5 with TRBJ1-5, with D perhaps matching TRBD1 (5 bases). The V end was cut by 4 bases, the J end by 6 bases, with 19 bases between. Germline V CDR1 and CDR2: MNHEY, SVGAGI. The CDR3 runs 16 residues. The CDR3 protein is CASSSGGTRTGQPQHF. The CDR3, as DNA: TGTGCCAGCAGTTCGGGGGGAACTCGTACGGGTCAGCCCCAGCATTTT.

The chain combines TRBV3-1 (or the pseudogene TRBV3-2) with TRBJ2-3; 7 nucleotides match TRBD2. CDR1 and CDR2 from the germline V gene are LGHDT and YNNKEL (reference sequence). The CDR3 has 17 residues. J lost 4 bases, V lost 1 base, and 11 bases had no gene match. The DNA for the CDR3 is TGTGCCAGCAGCCAAGCGCGCGGAAGCGGGAAATCAGATACGCAGTATTTT. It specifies CASSQARGSGKSDTQYF.

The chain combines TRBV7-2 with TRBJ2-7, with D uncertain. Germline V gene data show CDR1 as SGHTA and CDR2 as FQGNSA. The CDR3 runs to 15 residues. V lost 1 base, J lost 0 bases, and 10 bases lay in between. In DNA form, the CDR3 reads TGTGCCAGCAGCTTAGAGGCCGACTTCTCCTACGAGCAGTACTTC. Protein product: CASSLEADFSYEQYF.

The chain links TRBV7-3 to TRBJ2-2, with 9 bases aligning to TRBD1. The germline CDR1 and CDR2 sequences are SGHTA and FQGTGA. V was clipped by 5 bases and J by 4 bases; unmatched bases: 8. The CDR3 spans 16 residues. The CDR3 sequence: CASSVLGTGLTGELFF. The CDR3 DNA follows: TGTGCCAGCAGCGTACTGGGGACAGGGCTCACCGGGGAGCTGTTTTTT.

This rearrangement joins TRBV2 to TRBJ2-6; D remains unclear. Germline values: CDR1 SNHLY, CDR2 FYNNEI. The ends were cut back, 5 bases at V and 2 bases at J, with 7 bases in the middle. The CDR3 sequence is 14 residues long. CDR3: CASSYITGANVLTF. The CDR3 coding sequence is TGTGCCAGCAGTTACATTACTGGGGCCAACGTCCTGACTTTC.

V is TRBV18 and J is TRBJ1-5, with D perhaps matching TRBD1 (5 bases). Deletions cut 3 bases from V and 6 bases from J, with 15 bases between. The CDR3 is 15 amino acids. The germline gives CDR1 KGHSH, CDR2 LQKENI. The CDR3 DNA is TGTGCCAGCTCACCCGGGGAGGGGAAAAGTCAGCCCCAGCATTTT. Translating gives CASSPGEGKSQPQHF.

The CDR3 reads CASSRDRASTEAFF. CDR3 sequence (DNA): TGCGCCAGCAGCCGCGACAGGGCGAGCACTGAAGCTTTCTTT. The V gene is TRBV5-1, the J gene TRBJ1-1, with 7 bases aligning to TRBD1. J was trimmed by 4 bases and V by 4 bases; bases with no gene match: 7. The V gene's germline CDR1 is SGHRS and CDR2 YFSETQ. This CDR3 is built from 14 residues. The full variable domain, with the rest looked up from reference TRBV5-1 and TRBJ1-1, is KAGVTQTPRYLIKTRGQQVTLSCSPISGHRSVSWYQQTPGQGLQFLFEYFSETQRNKGNFPGRFSGRQFSNSRSEMNVSTLELGDSALYLCASSRDRASTEAFFGQGTRLTVV.

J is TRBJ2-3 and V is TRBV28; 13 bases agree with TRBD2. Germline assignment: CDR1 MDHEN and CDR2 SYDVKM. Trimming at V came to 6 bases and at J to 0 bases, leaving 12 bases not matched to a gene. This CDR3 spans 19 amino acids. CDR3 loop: CASSFLGLAGAPSTDTQYF. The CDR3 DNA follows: TGTGCCAGCAGCTTCCTAGGACTAGCGGGAGCCCCTAGCACAGATACGCAGTATTTT.

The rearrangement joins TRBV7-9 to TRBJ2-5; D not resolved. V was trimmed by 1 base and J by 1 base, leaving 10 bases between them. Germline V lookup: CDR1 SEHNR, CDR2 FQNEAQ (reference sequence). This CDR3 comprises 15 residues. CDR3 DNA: TGTGCCAGCAGCTTAGAGGTCGGCGGCCAAGAGACCCAGTACTTC. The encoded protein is CASSLEVGGQETQYF.

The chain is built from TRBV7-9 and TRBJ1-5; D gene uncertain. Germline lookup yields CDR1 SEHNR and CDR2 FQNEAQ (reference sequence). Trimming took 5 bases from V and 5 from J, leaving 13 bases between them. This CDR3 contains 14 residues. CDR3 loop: CASSRDNGDQPQHF. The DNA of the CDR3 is TGTGCCAGCAGCCGAGATAACGGGGATCAGCCCCAGCATTTT.

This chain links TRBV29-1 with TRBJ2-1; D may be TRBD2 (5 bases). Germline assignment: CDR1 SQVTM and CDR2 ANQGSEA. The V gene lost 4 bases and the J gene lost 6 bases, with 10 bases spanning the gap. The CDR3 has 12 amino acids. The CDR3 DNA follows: TGCAGCGTTGCCTTGGACTTCAATGAGCAGTTCTTC. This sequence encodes CSVALDFNEQFF.

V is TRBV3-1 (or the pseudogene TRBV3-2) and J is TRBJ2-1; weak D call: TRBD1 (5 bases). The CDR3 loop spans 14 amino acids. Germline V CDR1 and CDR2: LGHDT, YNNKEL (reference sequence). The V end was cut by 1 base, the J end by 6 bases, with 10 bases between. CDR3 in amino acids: CASSQVRESNEQFF. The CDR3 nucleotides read TGTGCCAGCAGCCAAGTCAGGGAAAGCAATGAGCAGTTCTTC.

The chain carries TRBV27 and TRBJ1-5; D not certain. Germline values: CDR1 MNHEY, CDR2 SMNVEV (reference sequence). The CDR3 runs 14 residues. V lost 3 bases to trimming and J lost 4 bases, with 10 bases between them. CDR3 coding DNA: TGTGCCAGCAGTTTCGGGTATCAGAATCAGCCCCAGCATTTT. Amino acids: CASSFGYQNQPQHF.

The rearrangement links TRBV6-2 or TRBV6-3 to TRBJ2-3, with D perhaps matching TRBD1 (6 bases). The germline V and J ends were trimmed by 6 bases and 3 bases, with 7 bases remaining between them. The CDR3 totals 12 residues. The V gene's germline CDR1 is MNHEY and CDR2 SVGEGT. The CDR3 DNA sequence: TGTGCCAGCAGCGACAGGACAGATACGCAGTATTTT. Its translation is CASSDRTDTQYF.